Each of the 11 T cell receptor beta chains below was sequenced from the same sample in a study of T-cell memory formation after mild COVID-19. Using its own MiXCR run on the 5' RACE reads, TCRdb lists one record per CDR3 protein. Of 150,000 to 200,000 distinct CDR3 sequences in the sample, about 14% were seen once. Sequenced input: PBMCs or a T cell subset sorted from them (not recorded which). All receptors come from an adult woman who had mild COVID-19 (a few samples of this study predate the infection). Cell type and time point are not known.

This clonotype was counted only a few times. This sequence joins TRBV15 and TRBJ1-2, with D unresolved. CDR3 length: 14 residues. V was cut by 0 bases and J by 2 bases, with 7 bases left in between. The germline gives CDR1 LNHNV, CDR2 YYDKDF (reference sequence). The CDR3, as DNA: TGTGCCACCAGCAGAGAGGCGGGGAACTATGGCTACACCTTC. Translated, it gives CATSREAGNYGYTF.

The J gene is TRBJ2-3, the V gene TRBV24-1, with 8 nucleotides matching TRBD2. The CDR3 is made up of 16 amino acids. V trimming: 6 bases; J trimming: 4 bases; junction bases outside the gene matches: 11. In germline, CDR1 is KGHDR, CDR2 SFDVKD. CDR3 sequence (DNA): TGTGCCACCAGTATTGACGGGAGGGCCGGGGCAGATACGCAGTATTTT. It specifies CATSIDGRAGADTQYF.

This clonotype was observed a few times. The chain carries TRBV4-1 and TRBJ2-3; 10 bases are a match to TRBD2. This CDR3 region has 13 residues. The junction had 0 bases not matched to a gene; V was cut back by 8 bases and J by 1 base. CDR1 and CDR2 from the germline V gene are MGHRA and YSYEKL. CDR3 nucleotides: TGCGCCAGCGGGACTAGCGGCACAGATACGCAGTATTTT. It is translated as CASGTSGTDTQYF.

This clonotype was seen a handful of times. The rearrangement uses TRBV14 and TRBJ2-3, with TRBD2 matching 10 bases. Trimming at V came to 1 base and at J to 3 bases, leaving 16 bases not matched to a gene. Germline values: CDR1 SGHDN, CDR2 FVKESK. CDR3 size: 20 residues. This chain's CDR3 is CASSQASAALAGVVTDTQYF. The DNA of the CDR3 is TGTGCCAGCAGCCAAGCGTCCGCGGCCCTAGCGGGGGTAGTAACAGATACGCAGTATTTT.

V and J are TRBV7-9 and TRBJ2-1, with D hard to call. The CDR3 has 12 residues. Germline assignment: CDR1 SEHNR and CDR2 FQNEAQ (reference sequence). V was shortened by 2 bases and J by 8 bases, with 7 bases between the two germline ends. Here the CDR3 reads CASSLKAHEQFF. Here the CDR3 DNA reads TGTGCCAGCAGCTTAAAGGCGCATGAGCAGTTCTTC.

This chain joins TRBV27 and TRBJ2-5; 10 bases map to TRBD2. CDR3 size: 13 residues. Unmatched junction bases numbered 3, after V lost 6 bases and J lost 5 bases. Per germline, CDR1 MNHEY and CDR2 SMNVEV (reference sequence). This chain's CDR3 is CASSYSGRETQYF. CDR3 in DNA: TGTGCCAGCAGCTATAGCGGGAGGGAGACCCAGTACTTC.

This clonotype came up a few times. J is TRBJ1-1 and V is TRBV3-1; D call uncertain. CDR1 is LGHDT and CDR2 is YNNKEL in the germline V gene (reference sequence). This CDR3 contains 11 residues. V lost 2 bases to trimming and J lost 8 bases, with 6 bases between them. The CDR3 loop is CASSQLGEAFF. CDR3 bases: TGTGCCAGCAGCCAATTAGGCGAAGCTTTCTTT.

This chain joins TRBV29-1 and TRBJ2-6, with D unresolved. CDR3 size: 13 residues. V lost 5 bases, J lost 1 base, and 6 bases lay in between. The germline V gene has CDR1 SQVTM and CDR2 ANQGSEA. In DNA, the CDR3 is TGCAGCGTTCGTCTGTCTGGGGCCAACGTCCTGACTTTC. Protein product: CSVRLSGANVLTF.

The DNA for the CDR3 is TGTGCCAGCAGTTTTTTAAGCGGGGGCACAGATACGCAGTATTTT. The encoded protein is CASSFLSGGTDTQYF. The chain combines TRBV12-3 or TRBV12-4 with TRBJ2-3; 7 positions match TRBD2. V shed 3 bases and J 1 base; nucleotides not matched to a gene: 4. This CDR3 has 15 amino acids.

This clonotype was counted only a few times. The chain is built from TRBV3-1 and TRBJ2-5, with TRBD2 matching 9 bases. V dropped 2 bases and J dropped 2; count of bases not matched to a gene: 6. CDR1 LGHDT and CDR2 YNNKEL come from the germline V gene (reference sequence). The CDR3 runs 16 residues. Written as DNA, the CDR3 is TGTGCCAGCAGCCAATCAGCGGGAGGATGGCAAGAGACCCAGTACTTC. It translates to CASSQSAGGWQETQYF.

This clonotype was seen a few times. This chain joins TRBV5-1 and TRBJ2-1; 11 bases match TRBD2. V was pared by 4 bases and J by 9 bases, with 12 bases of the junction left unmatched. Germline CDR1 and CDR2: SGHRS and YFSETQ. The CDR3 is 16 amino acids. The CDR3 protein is CASSPIAGGLKGEQFF. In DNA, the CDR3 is TGCGCCAGCAGCCCGATAGCGGGGGGGCTGAAGGGTGAGCAGTTCTTC.